The 20 T cell receptor beta chains given below trace back to one sample, sequenced in a study of T cell responses to AZD1222 COVID-19 vaccine. TCRdb's copy holds only in-frame clones and misses some; the assay was immunoSEQ multiplex PCR. The sample lists about 96,000 clones; 89% were seen once. Material: peripheral blood, obtained on day 0 of AZD1222 vaccination. Receptors originate from an adult in good health.

The gene calls are TRBV6-6 and TRBJ1-2; unclear D gene. Germline CDR1 and CDR2: MNHNY and SVGAGI (reference sequence). Trimming shortened V by 3 bases and J by 1 base, and 9 bases separated the two germline ends. The CDR3 consists of 14 residues. Written as DNA, the CDR3 is TGTGCCAGCAGTTATCCCCCAATTAACTATGGCTACACCTTC. This codes for CASSYPPINYGYTF.

CDR3 DNA: TGTGCCAGCAGCAGGGGTAACTCACCCCTCCACTTT. Its translation is CASSRGNSPLHF. The chain carries TRBV6-5 and TRBJ1-6; TRBD1 is a possible D gene (6 bases). This CDR3 has 12 amino acids. CDR1 is MNHEY and CDR2 is SVGAGI in the germline V gene. Trimming removed 6 bases from V and 10 bases from J, with 10 bases in between.

CDR3 region: CASKYRALQETQYF. The CDR3 DNA is TGCGCCAGCAAGTACAGGGCTCTCCAAGAGACCCAGTACTTC. The chain couples TRBV5-1 to TRBJ2-5; possibly TRBD1 for D (6 bases). The ends were cut back, 6 bases at V and 1 base at J, with 13 bases in the middle. The CDR3 runs 14 residues. Germline CDR1 and CDR2: SGHRS and YFSETQ.

The chain joins TRBV9 to TRBJ2-3, with 9 positions matching TRBD2. The CDR3 extends over 18 amino acids. The germline V gene encodes CDR1 SGDLS and CDR2 YYNGEE. After removal of 3 bases from V and 1 base from J, the junction contained 12 bases not matched to a gene. CDR3 bases: TGTGCCAGCAGCGGCCGGACTAGCGAGAAGACACGCACAGATACGCAGTATTTT. This encodes CASSGRTSEKTRTDTQYF.

In its sample, this clone was seen a few times. The chain links TRBV7-3 to TRBJ2-2; no definite D call. Trimming pared 5 bases from V and 5 bases from J, leaving 12 bases between. This CDR3 region has 14 residues. Per germline, CDR1 SGHTA and CDR2 FQGTGA. The CDR3 coding sequence is TGTGCCAGCAGCGGCACTCTAGGTACCGGGGAGCTGTTTTTT. Translation gives CASSGTLGTGELFF.

This clone showed up just a few times. The chain carries TRBV5-4 and TRBJ1-5; TRBD1 is a possible D gene (5 bases). Germline V gene sequence: CDR1 SGHNT, CDR2 YYREEE (reference sequence). With 0 bases removed from V and 5 bases from J, the gap between germline ends came to 9 bases. CDR3 size: 14 residues. The CDR3 region is CASSLAGLDQPQHF. CDR3 DNA: TGTGCCAGCAGCTTGGCAGGGCTGGATCAGCCCCAGCATTTT.

This chain uses TRBV7-8 with TRBJ1-5; D is undetermined. The germline V gene has CDR1 SGHVS and CDR2 FQNEAQ. This CDR3 is built from 14 residues. V dropped 4 bases and J dropped 2 bases, with 9 bases sitting between them. The CDR3 region has the DNA TGTGCCAGCAGCTCTAGACAAGGCAATCAGCCCCAGCATTTT. It codes for CASSSRQGNQPQHF.

V and J are TRBV5-4 and TRBJ1-2, with 8 nucleotides matching TRBD1. Germline V gives CDR1 SGHNT, CDR2 YYREEE (reference sequence). CDR3 length: 13 amino acids. V was clipped by 0 bases and J by 7 bases; unmatched bases: 2. The CDR3 here is CASSLGDRLGYTF. The CDR3 bases are TGTGCCAGCAGCTTGGGGGACAGGCTTGGCTACACCTTC.

This chain joins TRBV7-9 and TRBJ2-1; D remains ambiguous. Per the germline V gene, CDR1 is SEHNR and CDR2 is FQNEAQ (reference sequence). With 1 base removed from V and 9 bases from J, the gap between germline ends came to 4 bases. The CDR3 is made up of 11 amino acids. Written as DNA, the CDR3 is TGTGCCAGCAGCTTAGTCGGTGAGCAGTTCTTC. Translating gives CASSLVGEQFF.

J is TRBJ1-3 and V is TRBV2; D gene ambiguous. The germline V gene has CDR1 SNHLY and CDR2 FYNNEI. V was cut by 0 bases and J by 4 bases, with 13 bases left in between. The CDR3 loop spans 16 amino acids. The CDR3 nucleotides are TGTGCCAGCAGTGAAGCGGGGAGGGCGAAAGGAAACACCATATATTTT. It is translated as CASSEAGRAKGNTIYF.

The chain recombines TRBV7-9 with TRBJ2-2; D remains unclear. The CDR3 spans 19 residues. The germline CDR1 and CDR2 sequences are SEHNR and FQNEAQ (reference sequence). V was shortened by 4 bases and J by 0 bases, with 21 bases between the two germline ends. The CDR3 loop reads CASSSPLQTYASNTGELFF. CDR3 DNA: TGTGCCAGCAGCTCCCCCCTACAGACCTACGCGTCGAACACCGGGGAGCTGTTTTTT.

DNA for the CDR3: TGTGCCAGCAGTTACGGAGGGACAGAGCCCCAGCATTTT. Translated, it gives CASSYGGTEPQHF. The genes are TRBV6-5 and TRBJ1-5; TRBD1 matches 7 bases. V was pared by 2 bases and J by 8 bases, with 3 bases of the junction left unmatched. CDR1 is MNHEY and CDR2 is SVGAGI in the germline V gene. The CDR3 consists of 13 residues.

The chain combines TRBV10-3 with TRBJ2-7, with 7 bases identical to TRBD1. V was clipped by 2 bases and J by 7 bases; unmatched bases: 2. CDR3 length: 12 residues. CDR1 is ENHRY, CDR2 SYGVKD, per germline. CDR3 sequence reads: CAISESRGEQYF. The CDR3, as DNA: TGTGCCATCAGTGAGAGCAGGGGGGAGCAGTACTTC.

The CDR3 sequence: CSVQVENEQFF. As DNA, the CDR3 is TGCAGCGTGCAAGTAGAAAATGAGCAGTTCTTC. The chain is built from TRBV29-1 and TRBJ2-1; no reliable D call. Between the trimmed V and J ends, which lost 6 bases and 7 bases, there was a span of 10 bases. The V gene's germline CDR1 is SQVTM and CDR2 ANQGSEA. The CDR3 totals 11 residues.

The gene calls are TRBV19 and TRBJ1-5, with D perhaps TRBD1 (5 bases). Trimming removed 7 bases from V and 1 base from J, with 23 bases in between. Germline values: CDR1 LNHDA, CDR2 SQIVND (reference sequence). The length of the CDR3 is 18 residues. CDR3 DNA sequence: TGTGCCAGTATCGCCCCTCGAAGAGGGACCGGGAGCAATCAGCCCCAGCATTTT. Its translation is CASIAPRRGTGSNQPQHF.

CDR3 amino acids: CASSDMPVNTGELFF. The DNA for the CDR3 is TGTGCCAGCAGCGACATGCCCGTAAACACCGGGGAGCTGTTTTTT. This chain connects TRBV7-2 to TRBJ2-2; D not resolved. The CDR3 is 15 amino acids. The V end lost 5 bases, the J end lost 2 bases, and 12 bases lay between the germline ends. The germline gives CDR1 SGHTA, CDR2 FQGNSA.

A remark on this clone: The sample holds other DNA sequences that translate to the same CDR3. V and J are TRBV19 and TRBJ1-2, with D hard to call. This CDR3 has 11 amino acids. The germline V gene has CDR1 LNHDA and CDR2 SQIVND (reference sequence). V was clipped by 5 bases and J by 7 bases, with 8 bases between them. Written as DNA, the CDR3 is TGTGCCAGTAGTGCCTCCGGTGGCTACACCTTC. Translated: CASSASGGYTF.

V and J are TRBV3-1 (or the pseudogene TRBV3-2) and TRBJ2-1; either TRBD1 or TRBD2 may supply D (5 bases each). This CDR3 contains 17 residues. The germline CDR1 and CDR2 sequences are LGHDT and YNNKEL (reference sequence). With 4 bases removed from V and 6 bases from J, the gap between germline ends came to 22 bases. This chain's CDR3 is CASSPPVLWGFANEQFF. The CDR3 DNA is TGTGCCAGCAGCCCACCTGTTCTTTGGGGGTTCGCCAATGAGCAGTTCTTC.

The chain has TRBV9 and TRBJ1-4, with TRBD1 matching 8 bases. Germline V lookup: CDR1 SGDLS, CDR2 YYNGEE. The CDR3 totals 14 residues. The trim removed 3 bases at V and 10 bases at J, leaving 8 bases unmatched. The DNA of the CDR3 is TGTGCCAGCAGCGCGGGACAGGAGCCTGTAAAACTGTTTTTT. Protein: CASSAGQEPVKLFF. The whole variable domain, remainder taken from reference TRBV9 and TRBJ1-4, is DSGVTQTPKHLITATGQRVTLRCSPRSGDLSVYWYQQSLDQGLQFLIQYYNGEERAKGNILERFSAQQFPDLHSELNLSSLELGDSALYFCASSAGQEPVKLFFGSGTQLSVL.

The rearrangement links TRBV19 to TRBJ2-7; 8 bases are shared with TRBD1. Trimming removed 5 bases from V and 0 bases from J; junction bases left unmatched: 3. Per germline, CDR1 LNHDA and CDR2 SQIVND (reference sequence). There are 14 residues in the CDR3. The DNA for the CDR3 is TGTGCCAGTAGTCGGACAGGGAGCTCCTACGAGCAGTACTTC. This gives the protein CASSRTGSSYEQYF.